The clone carrying this TCR beta chain came up a few times. Germline V CDR1 and CDR2: KGHSH, LQKENI. Trimming at V came to 2 bases and at J to 8 bases, leaving 15 bases not matched to a gene. The CDR3 runs to 17 residues. MiXCR, run by TCRdb on the RT-PCR reads, gives a single entry per CDR3 protein. In the table there are about 680,000 distinct CDR3 sequences, approximately 15% of which are singletons. The TCR sequence derives from a female donor in good health, serving as a healthy control. The sequenced sample consisted of memory CD4+ T cells from blood. V and J are TRBV18 and TRBJ1-2; 9 nucleotides match TRBD1. The CDR3 here is CASSPIGTGKTLSGYTF. Written as DNA, the CDR3 is TGTGCCAGCTCACCAATTGGGACAGGGAAAACTCTATCGGGCTACACCTTC.